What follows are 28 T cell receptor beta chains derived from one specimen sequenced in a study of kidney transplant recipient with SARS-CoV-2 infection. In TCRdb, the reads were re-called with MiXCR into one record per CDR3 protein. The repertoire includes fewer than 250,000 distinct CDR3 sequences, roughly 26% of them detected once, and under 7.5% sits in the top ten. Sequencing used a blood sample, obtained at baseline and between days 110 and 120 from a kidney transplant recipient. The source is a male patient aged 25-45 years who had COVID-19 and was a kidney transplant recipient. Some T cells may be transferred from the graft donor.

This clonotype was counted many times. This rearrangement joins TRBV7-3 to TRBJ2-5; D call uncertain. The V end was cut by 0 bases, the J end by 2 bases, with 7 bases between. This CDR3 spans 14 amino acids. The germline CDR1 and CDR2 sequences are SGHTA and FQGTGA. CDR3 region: CASSLTPDQETQYF. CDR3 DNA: TGTGCCAGCAGCTTAACACCCGATCAAGAGACCCAGTACTTC.

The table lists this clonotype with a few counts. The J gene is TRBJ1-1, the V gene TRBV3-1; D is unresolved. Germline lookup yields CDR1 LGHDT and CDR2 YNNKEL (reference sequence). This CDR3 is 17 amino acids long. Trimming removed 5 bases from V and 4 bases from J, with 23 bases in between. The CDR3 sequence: CASSWNGPISIRTEAFF. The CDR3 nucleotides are TGTGCCAGCAGCTGGAATGGTCCCATTTCAATTCGCACTGAAGCTTTCTTT.

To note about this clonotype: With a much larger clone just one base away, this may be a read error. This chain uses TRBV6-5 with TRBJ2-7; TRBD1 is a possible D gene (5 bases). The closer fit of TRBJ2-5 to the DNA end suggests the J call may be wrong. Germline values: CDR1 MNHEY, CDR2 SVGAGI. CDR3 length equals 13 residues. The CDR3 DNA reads TGTGCCAGCTCTGACAGAGAACAAGAGACCCAGTACTTC. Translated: CASSDREQETQYF.

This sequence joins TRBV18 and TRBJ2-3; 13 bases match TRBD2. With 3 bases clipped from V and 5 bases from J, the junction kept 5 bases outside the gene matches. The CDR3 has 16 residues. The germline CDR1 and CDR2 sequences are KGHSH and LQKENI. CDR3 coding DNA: TGTGCCAGCTCACCCCGACTAGCGGGAGGTCAAGATACGCAGTATTTT. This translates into CASSPRLAGGQDTQYF.

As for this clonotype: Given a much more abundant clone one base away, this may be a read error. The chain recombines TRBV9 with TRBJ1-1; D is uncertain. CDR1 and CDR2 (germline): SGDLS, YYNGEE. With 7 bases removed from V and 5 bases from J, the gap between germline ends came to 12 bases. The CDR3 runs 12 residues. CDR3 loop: CASPKVGTEAFF. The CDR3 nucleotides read TGTGCCAGCCCCAAGGTGGGAACTGAAGCTTTCTTT. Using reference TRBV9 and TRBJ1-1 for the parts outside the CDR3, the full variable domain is DSGVTQTPKHLITATGQRVTLRCSPRSGDLSVYWYQQSLDQGLQFLIQYYNGEERAKGNILERFSAQQFPDLHSELNLSSLELGDSALYFCASPKVGTEAFFGQGTRLTVV.

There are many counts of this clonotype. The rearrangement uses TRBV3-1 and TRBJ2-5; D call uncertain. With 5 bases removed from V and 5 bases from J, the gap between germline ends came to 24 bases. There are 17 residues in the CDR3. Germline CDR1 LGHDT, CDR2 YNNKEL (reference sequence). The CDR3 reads CASSTRNPISFSETQYF. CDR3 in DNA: TGTGCCAGCAGCACCCGAAATCCCATTTCTTTCTCTGAGACCCAGTACTTC.

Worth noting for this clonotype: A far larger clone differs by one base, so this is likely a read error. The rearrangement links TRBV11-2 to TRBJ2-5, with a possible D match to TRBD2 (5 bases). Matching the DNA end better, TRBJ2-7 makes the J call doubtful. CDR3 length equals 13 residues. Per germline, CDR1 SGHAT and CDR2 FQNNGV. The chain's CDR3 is CASGLGRGYEQYF. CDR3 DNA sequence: TGTGCCAGCGGCTTAGGGAGAGGGTACGAGCAGTACTTC.

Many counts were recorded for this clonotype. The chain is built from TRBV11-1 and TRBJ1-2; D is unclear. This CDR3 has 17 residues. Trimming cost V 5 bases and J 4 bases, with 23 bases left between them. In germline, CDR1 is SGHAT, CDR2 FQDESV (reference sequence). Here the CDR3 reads CASSECFKAGKTYGYTF. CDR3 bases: TGTGCCAGCAGCGAATGCTTTAAGGCTGGAAAGACCTATGGCTACACCTTC.

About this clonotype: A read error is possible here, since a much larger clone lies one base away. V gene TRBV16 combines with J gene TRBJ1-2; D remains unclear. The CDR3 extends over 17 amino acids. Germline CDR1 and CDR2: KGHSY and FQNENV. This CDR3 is CAGSSDRVVRKTYGYTF. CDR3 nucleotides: TGTGCCGGCAGCAGTGATCGGGTCGTTAGAAAGACCTATGGCTACACCTTC.

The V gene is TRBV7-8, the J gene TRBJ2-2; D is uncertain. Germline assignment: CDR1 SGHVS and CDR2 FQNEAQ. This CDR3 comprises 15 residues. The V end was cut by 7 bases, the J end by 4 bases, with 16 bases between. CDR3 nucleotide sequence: TGTGCCAGCATGATACACGGGCCAATCACCGGGGAGCTGTTTTTT. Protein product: CASMIHGPITGELFF.

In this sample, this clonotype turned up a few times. CDR3 in DNA: TGTGCCAGCTCGATCCGGCAGGCTAGCACAGATACGCAGTATTTT. Translated, it gives CASSIRQASTDTQYF. The rearrangement joins TRBV18 to TRBJ2-3; D remains unclear. Trimming took off 6 bases at V and 0 bases at J, with 13 bases between the two ends. From germline, CDR1 is KGHSH and CDR2 LQKENI. The CDR3 has 15 residues.

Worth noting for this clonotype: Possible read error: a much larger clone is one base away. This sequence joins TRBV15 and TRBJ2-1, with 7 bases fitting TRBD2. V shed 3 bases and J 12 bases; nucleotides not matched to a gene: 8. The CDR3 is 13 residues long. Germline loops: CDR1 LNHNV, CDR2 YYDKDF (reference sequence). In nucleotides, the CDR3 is TGTGCCACCAGCAGGGGAGGGCCCGATGGGCAGTTCTTC. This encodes CATSRGGPDGQFF.

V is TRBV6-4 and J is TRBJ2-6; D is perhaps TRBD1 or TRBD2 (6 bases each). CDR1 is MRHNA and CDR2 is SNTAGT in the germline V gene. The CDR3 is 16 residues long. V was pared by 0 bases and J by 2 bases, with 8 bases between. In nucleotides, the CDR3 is TGTGCCAGCAGTGACTCGGGGGGCGCTGGGGCCAACGTCCTGACTTTC. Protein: CASSDSGGAGANVLTF.

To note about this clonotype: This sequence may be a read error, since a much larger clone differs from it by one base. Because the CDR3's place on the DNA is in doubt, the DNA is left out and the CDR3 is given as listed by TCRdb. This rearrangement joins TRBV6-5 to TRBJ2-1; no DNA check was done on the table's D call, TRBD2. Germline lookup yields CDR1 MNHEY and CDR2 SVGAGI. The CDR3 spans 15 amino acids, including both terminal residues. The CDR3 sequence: CASRPWASGSGEQLF.

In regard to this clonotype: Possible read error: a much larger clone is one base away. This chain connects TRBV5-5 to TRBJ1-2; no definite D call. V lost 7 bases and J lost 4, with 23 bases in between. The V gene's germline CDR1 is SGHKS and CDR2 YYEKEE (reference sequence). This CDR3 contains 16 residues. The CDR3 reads CASQVPVSRRTYGYTF. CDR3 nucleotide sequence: TGTGCCAGCCAGGTACCTGTCTCGCGAAGGACCTATGGCTACACCTTC.

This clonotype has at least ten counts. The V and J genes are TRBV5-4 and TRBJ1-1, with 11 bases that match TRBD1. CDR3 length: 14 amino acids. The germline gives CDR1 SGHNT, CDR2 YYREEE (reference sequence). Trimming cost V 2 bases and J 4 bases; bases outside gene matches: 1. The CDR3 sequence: CASSFGTGGTEAFF. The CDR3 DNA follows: TGTGCCAGCAGCTTCGGGACAGGGGGCACTGAAGCTTTCTTT.

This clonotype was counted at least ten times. CDR3 in amino acids: CASSPPEDRAEAFF. CDR3 nucleotides: TGTGCCAGCAGCCCGCCGGAGGACCGCGCTGAAGCTTTCTTT. The chain combines TRBV3-1 with TRBJ1-1; D is undetermined. Germline values: CDR1 LGHDT, CDR2 YNNKEL (reference sequence). CDR3 length: 14 residues. Trimming removed 4 bases from V and 6 bases from J, with 15 bases in between.

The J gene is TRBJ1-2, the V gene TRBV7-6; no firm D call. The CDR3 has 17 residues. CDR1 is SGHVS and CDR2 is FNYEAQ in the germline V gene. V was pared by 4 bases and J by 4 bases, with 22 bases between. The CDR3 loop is CASSSENESRKTYGYTF. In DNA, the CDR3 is TGTGCCAGCAGCTCTGAAAATGAATCTCGAAAGACCTATGGCTACACCTTC.

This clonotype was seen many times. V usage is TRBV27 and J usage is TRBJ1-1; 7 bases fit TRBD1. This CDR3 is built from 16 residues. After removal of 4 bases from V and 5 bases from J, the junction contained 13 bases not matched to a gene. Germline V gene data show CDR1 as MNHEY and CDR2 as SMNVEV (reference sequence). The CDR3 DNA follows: TGTGCCAGCAGTTCCACACACTACAGGGGTGGAACTGAAGCTTTCTTT. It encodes CASSSTHYRGGTEAFF.

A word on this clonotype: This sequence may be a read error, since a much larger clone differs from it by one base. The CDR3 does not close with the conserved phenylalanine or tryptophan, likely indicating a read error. In DNA, the CDR3 is TGTGCCATCAGCGCCGGGACATTCACTGAAGCTTTCCTT. Protein product: CAISAGTFTEAFL. The chain joins TRBV10-3 to TRBJ1-1, with D tentatively TRBD1 (6 bases). Trimming cost V 6 bases and J 4 bases, with 12 bases left between them. Germline CDR1 is ENHRY and CDR2 is SYGVKD. CDR3 length equals 13 residues.

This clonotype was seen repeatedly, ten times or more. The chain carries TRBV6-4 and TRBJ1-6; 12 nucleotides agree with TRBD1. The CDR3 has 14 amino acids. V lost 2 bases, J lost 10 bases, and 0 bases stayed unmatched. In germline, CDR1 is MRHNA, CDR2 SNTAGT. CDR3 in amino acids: CASSDGTGGSPLHF. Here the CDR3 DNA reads TGTGCCAGCAGTGACGGGACAGGGGGCTCACCCCTCCACTTT.

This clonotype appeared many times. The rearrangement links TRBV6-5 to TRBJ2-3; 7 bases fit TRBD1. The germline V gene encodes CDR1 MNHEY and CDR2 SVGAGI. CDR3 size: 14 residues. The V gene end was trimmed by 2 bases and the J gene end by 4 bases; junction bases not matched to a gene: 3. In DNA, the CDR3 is TGTGCCAGCAGTTACGGCGACAGGGCAGATACGCAGTATTTT. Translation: CASSYGDRADTQYF.

This CDR3 is CASSTTLGTSSDEQFF. CDR3 DNA sequence: TGTGCCAGCAGCACAACGTTGGGGACTAGTTCTGATGAGCAGTTCTTC. J is TRBJ2-1 and V is TRBV7-6; 8 nucleotides line up with TRBD2. Germline V gives CDR1 SGHVS, CDR2 FNYEAQ. With 5 bases clipped from V and 8 bases from J, the junction kept 14 bases outside the gene matches. The CDR3 covers 16 residues.

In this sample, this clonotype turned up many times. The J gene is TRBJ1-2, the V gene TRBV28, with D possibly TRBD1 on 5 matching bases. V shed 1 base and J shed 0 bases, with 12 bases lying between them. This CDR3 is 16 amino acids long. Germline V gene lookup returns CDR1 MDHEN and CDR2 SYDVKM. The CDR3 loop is CASSLSPGGANYGYTF. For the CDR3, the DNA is TGTGCCAGCAGTTTATCCCCTGGGGGTGCTAACTATGGCTACACCTTC.

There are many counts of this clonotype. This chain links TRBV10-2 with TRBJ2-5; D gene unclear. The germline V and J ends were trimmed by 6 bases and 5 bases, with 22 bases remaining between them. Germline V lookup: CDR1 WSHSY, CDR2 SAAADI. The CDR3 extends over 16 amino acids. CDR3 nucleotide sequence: TGCGCCAGCAGAGAACCCGGACCCTTCGGCCGGGAGACCCAGTACTTC. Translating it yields CASREPGPFGRETQYF.

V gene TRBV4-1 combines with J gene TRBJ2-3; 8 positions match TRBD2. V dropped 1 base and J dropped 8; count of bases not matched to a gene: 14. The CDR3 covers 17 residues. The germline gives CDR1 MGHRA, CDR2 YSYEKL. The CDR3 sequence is CASSQAPSGSVPGTQYF. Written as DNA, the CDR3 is TGCGCCAGCAGCCAAGCGCCCAGCGGGAGTGTACCAGGTACGCAGTATTTT.

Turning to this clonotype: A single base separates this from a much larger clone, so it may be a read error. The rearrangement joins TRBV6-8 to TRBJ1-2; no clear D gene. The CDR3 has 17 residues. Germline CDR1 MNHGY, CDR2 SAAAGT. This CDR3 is CASSHRTRSRKTYGCTF. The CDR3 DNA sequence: TGTGCCAGCAGTCACCGTACACGCTCTAGAAAGACCTATGGCTGCACCTTC.

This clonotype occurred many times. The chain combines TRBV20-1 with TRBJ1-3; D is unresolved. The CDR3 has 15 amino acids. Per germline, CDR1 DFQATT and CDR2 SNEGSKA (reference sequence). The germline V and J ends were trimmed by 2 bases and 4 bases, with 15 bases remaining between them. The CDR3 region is CSARRPTETGNTIYF. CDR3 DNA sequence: TGCAGTGCTAGAAGACCGACGGAGACGGGAAACACCATATATTTT.